This TCR beta chain appears in the sequencing data of a study of blood T cells in healthy people across ages. General study findings and limits: Without sorted subsets, naive and antigen-experienced compartments could not be conclusively compared. The recorded TCR beta diversity per million T cells decreased in a roughly linear manner with age.

A second PCR, run for roughly 7 to 11 cycles, used a sample-barcoded 5' primer plus a J-beta primer mix. TCRdb re-derived calls from the 5' RACE reads in MiXCR, one entry per CDR3 protein. The sample records 1.5 million to 2 million distinct CDR3 sequences, roughly 27% being singletons. Germline V CDR1 and CDR2: DFQATT, SNEGSKA (reference sequence). This CDR3 contains 13 residues. Worth noting for this clonotype: Its antigen is as yet unknown.

The sequence derives from a woman aged 25 to 39 in good health. Sequenced: blood. The chain has TRBV20-1 and TRBJ2-1; D unresolved. The J call is in doubt because the DNA end fits TRBJ2-7 better. CDR3 sequence reads: CSASRASYNEQYF. CDR3 in DNA: TGCAGTGCTAGTAGGGCCTCCTACAATGAGCAGTACTTC.